The present entry profiles one T cell receptor beta chain with its context. Its antigen is still unknown. This sample was included in a study of T cell clones after liver transplantation. Study-wide context: Apart from a few HCV-positive recipients, transplants were for non-autoimmune, non-viral reasons. Until 12-24 months post-transplant, subjects got standard immunosuppression and no induction. Overall study findings and caveats: Donor-reactive sequences fell more than third party-reactive ones, suggesting partial deletion.

The germline CDR1 and CDR2 sequences are SGHRS and YFSETQ. The CDR3 covers 14 residues. Trimming took 2 bases from V and 4 from J; bases not matched to a gene: 3. Libraries were prepared by immunoSEQ multiplex PCR; TCRdb keeps only in-frame clonotypes and omits some of them. The sample yields 68,000 or so clones, about four fifths seen once. The chain uses TRBV5-1 and TRBJ2-7, with 10 bases matching TRBD1. Sequenced material: CD4+ T cells from blood, taken before liver transplant. This TCR derives from a human donor who received a liver transplant. CDR3 nucleotides: TGCGCCAGCAGCTTTGGGGGACAGGGGTACGAGCAGTACTTC. Its translation: CASSFGGQGYEQYF.